Presented here are 21 T cell receptor beta chains from one specimen sequenced in a study of identical twins. Via MiXCR, TCRdb re-called the 5' RACE reads, giving one row per CDR3 protein. Among 500,000 to 600,000 distinct CDR3 sequences listed, 20% to 25% were seen once. These data were likewise used in another study, on T cells expressing NK-cell markers.

The sample comprised CD4+ T cells sorted from blood. All receptors derive from a woman aged 18-29 years in good health.

The chain recombines TRBV9 with TRBJ2-1, with no clear D. Germline V CDR1 and CDR2: SGDLS, YYNGEE. The CDR3 has 15 amino acids. V lost 2 bases and J 5 bases, leaving 14 bases between the germline ends. CDR3 amino acids: CASSVAGMSHNEQFF. The CDR3 coding sequence is TGTGCCAGCAGCGTGGCCGGAATGAGCCACAATGAGCAGTTCTTC.

The chain recombines TRBV12-3 or TRBV12-4 with TRBJ1-6; the D is unclear. The CDR3 runs 14 residues. Trimming removed 5 bases from V and 8 bases from J, with 13 bases in between. CDR3 protein: CASSAYYRDSPLHF. CDR3 coding DNA: TGTGCCAGCAGTGCCTACTACAGAGATTCACCCCTCCACTTT.

To note about this clonotype: A read error may account for a junction end that differs from germline. This sequence joins TRBV7-2 and TRBJ2-2, with D possibly TRBD2 on 5 matching bases. The CDR3 totals 14 residues. CDR1 is SGHTA and CDR2 is FQGNSA in the germline V gene. CDR3 amino acids: CASSFKFRTGDLFF. CDR3 nucleotide sequence: TGTGCCAGCAGCTTTAAGTTCCGAACCGGGGATCTGTTTTTT.

The V and J genes are TRBV7-2 and TRBJ1-4, with D hard to call. With 6 bases removed from V and 14 bases from J, the gap between germline ends came to 19 bases. CDR1 is SGHTA, CDR2 FQGNSA, per germline. The CDR3 runs 13 residues. The CDR3 protein is CASSPDPGLGLFF. CDR3 sequence (DNA): TGTGCCAGCAGTCCTGACCCTGGTTTGGGTCTGTTTTTT.

This clonotype was counted only a few times. V is TRBV20-1 and J is TRBJ1-6; D is uncertain. Germline CDR1 and CDR2: DFQATT and SNEGSKA (reference sequence). V lost 6 bases to trimming and J lost 10 bases, with 19 bases between them. The CDR3 extends over 14 amino acids. For the CDR3, the DNA is TGCAGTGCCAGCGTCCCGGACGGTCTCTCACCCCTCCACTTT. Translation: CSASVPDGLSPLHF.

This clonotype has a handful of counts. The CDR3 loop reads CSAVRDRATDTQYF. The DNA of the CDR3 is TGCAGTGCCGTACGGGACAGGGCCACAGATACGCAGTATTTT. The genes are TRBV20-1 and TRBJ2-3, with TRBD1 matching over 9 bases. Trimming removed 6 bases from V and 2 bases from J; junction bases left unmatched: 6. The CDR3 spans 14 residues. The germline CDR1 and CDR2 sequences are DFQATT and SNEGSKA (reference sequence).

The chain links TRBV7-2 to TRBJ2-1; the D gene is possibly TRBD2 (5 bases). The V gene's germline CDR1 is SGHTA and CDR2 FQGNSA. The CDR3 length is 13 residues. V lost 0 bases to trimming and J lost 8 bases, with 8 bases between them. The CDR3 DNA reads TGTGCCAGCAGCTTAGCGGAGGAGGATGAGCAGTTCTTC. Translating it yields CASSLAEEDEQFF.

The genes are TRBV7-2 and TRBJ1-5; D remains unclear. Between the trimmed V and J ends, which lost 2 bases and 3 bases, there was a span of 8 bases. This CDR3 contains 14 residues. Germline V gene data show CDR1 as SGHTA and CDR2 as FQGNSA. The CDR3 DNA follows: TGTGCCAGCAGCTTAAAAGGACCCAATCAGCCCCAGCATTTT. This sequence encodes CASSLKGPNQPQHF.

This clonotype was seen a handful of times. V usage is TRBV3-1 and J usage is TRBJ2-6; D call uncertain. Germline loops: CDR1 LGHDT, CDR2 YNNKEL (reference sequence). Trimming removed 3 bases at V and 0 bases at J, with 6 bases between. CDR3 size: 15 residues. The CDR3 here is CASSHITSGANVLTF. Written as DNA, the CDR3 is TGTGCCAGCAGCCACATAACCTCTGGGGCCAACGTCCTGACTTTC.

This clonotype has just a few counts. The rearrangement links TRBV10-1 to TRBJ2-7, with D possibly being TRBD2 (7 bases). Germline V gene lookup returns CDR1 WNHNN and CDR2 SYGVQD (reference sequence). V was shortened by 2 bases and J by 6 bases, with 14 bases between the two germline ends. The CDR3 covers 14 residues. DNA for the CDR3: TGCGCCAGCAGTGAGGTCGCGGGGGCGGGCGAGCAGTACTTC. As protein: CASSEVAGAGEQYF.

The gene calls are TRBV5-1 and TRBJ2-4; 10 nucleotides agree with TRBD2. Germline V gene data show CDR1 as SGHRS and CDR2 as YFSETQ. The CDR3 runs to 16 residues. Trimming took 4 bases from V and 5 from J; bases not matched to a gene: 9. The CDR3, as DNA: TGCGCCAGCAGCGCTGGAATAGCGGGGGGCCAAAACATTCAGTACTTC. It encodes CASSAGIAGGQNIQYF.

The rearrangement uses TRBV20-1 and TRBJ1-5, with D possibly TRBD1 on 6 matching bases. This CDR3 region has 13 residues. The ends were cut back, 6 bases at V and 3 bases at J, with 12 bases in the middle. Germline values: CDR1 DFQATT, CDR2 SNEGSKA (reference sequence). CDR3: CSARTENNQPQHF. DNA for the CDR3: TGCAGTGCGCGGACAGAAAACAATCAGCCCCAGCATTTT.

The CDR3 nucleotides are TGCAGTGCTAACGACCCAGGGCCAGCTTTCTCCGAGCAGTACTTC. Its translation: CSANDPGPAFSEQYF. The V and J genes are TRBV20-1 and TRBJ2-7, with a tentative D call TRBD1 (5 bases). The CDR3 is 15 residues long. V lost 4 bases to trimming and J lost 6 bases, with 22 bases between them. Germline V gene sequence: CDR1 DFQATT, CDR2 SNEGSKA (reference sequence).

This clonotype was observed a few times. The junction departs from germline at one end; a sequencing error may be responsible. This chain joins TRBV20-1 and TRBJ2-1, with 11 bases matching TRBD2. CDR3 length: 14 residues. Germline V CDR1 and CDR2: DFQATT, SNEGSKA (reference sequence). The CDR3 reads CSARGASGGYEQFF. The DNA of the CDR3 is TGCAGTGCAAGAGGGGCTAGCGGGGGGTATGAGCAGTTCTTC.

This clonotype was detected many times. The rearrangement joins TRBV6-1 to TRBJ2-3, with D perhaps TRBD1 (5 bases). Germline V gene data show CDR1 as MNHNS and CDR2 as SASEGT. This CDR3 contains 15 residues. Trimming pared 6 bases from V and 6 bases from J, leaving 19 bases between. CDR3 residues: CASSHTAGSVDTQYF. The CDR3 region has the DNA TGTGCCAGCAGCCACACCGCAGGGTCCGTTGATACGCAGTATTTT.

This clonotype appeared many times. V and J are TRBV10-3 and TRBJ2-5, with D possibly being TRBD2 (5 bases). CDR1 and CDR2 (germline): ENHRY, SYGVKD. The V end lost 2 bases, the J end lost 4 bases, and 11 bases lay between the germline ends. The CDR3 is 14 residues long. The CDR3 bases are TGTGCCATCAGTGAGCGAAGTGGAGGAGAGACCCAGTACTTC. Translation: CAISERSGGETQYF.

This clonotype has just a few counts. V gene TRBV7-9 combines with J gene TRBJ2-3; tentatively, D is TRBD2 (5 bases). Trimming pared 5 bases from V and 2 bases from J, leaving 8 bases between. The germline CDR1 and CDR2 sequences are SEHNR and FQNEAQ (reference sequence). The CDR3 length is 13 residues. The CDR3 sequence is CASSTGDTDTQYF. The CDR3 nucleotides read TGTGCCAGCAGCACCGGGGACACAGATACGCAGTATTTT.

The CDR3: CSVGRERDTQYF. The CDR3 DNA sequence: TGCAGCGTTGGTCGGGAGAGAGATACGCAGTATTTT. The gene calls are TRBV29-1 and TRBJ2-3, with D perhaps matching TRBD2 (6 bases). V gave up 4 bases and J gave up 5 bases, with 10 bases separating them. The CDR3 runs to 12 residues. Looked up from germline, CDR1 is SQVTM and CDR2 is ANQGSEA.

In its sample, this clonotype was seen a few times. The V and J genes are TRBV6-6 and TRBJ1-1; perhaps TRBD1 as D (5 bases). This CDR3 has 13 amino acids. V lost 2 bases and J 10 bases, leaving 14 bases between the germline ends. Germline CDR1 and CDR2: MNHNY and SVGAGI (reference sequence). As DNA, the CDR3 is TGTGCCAGCAGTTACGGGGGAGAATCGACAGCTTTCTTT. Translating it yields CASSYGGESTAFF.

The table lists this clonotype with a few counts. This chain joins TRBV7-2 and TRBJ2-1; 9 bases are shared with TRBD2. Germline CDR1 reads SGHTA; CDR2 reads FQGNSA. The CDR3 consists of 15 residues. With 1 base clipped from V and 7 bases from J, the junction kept 5 bases outside the gene matches. The chain's CDR3 is CASSLGGRASNEQFF. DNA for the CDR3: TGTGCCAGCAGCTTAGGCGGGAGGGCCTCAAATGAGCAGTTCTTC.

This clonotype showed up just a few times. The rearrangement uses TRBV11-2 and TRBJ2-6, with a possible D match to TRBD2 (6 bases). Germline lookup yields CDR1 SGHAT and CDR2 FQNNGV. The CDR3 is 21 residues long. V was pared by 1 base and J by 4 bases, with 26 bases between. CDR3 bases: TGTGCCAGCAGCTTAGGGTCGAGTCGGGCAGGGAGGTTGAGAGGGGCCAACGTCCTGACTTTC. Translating gives CASSLGSSRAGRLRGANVLTF.